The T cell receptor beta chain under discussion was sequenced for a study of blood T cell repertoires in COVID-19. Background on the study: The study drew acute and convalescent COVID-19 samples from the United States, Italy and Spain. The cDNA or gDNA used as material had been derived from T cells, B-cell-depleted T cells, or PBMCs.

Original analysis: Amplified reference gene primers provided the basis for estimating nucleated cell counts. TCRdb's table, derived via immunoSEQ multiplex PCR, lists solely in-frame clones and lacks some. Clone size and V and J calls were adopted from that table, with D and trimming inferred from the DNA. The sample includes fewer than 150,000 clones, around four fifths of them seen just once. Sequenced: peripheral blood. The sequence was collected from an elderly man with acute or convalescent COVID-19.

In nucleotides, the CDR3 is TGTGCCAGCAGGACCGGGACAGGGTATGAAAAACTGTTTTTT. Translating gives CASRTGTGYEKLFF. V usage is TRBV28 and J usage is TRBJ1-4; 9 nucleotides align to TRBD1. Germline trimming cut 6 bases from V and 6 bases from J; bases unmatched to any gene: 5. The CDR3 has 14 residues. CDR1 is MDHEN, CDR2 SYDVKM, per germline. Complete variable domain (other parts from reference TRBV28 and TRBJ1-4): DVKVTQSSRYLVKRTGEKVFLECVQDMDHENMFWYRQDPGLGLRLIYFSYDVKMKEKGDIPEGYSVSREKKERFSLILESASTNQTSMYLCASRTGTGYEKLFFGSGTQLSVL.